This T cell receptor beta chain is drawn from a study of blood T cells in healthy people across ages. Notes on the study in general: Unsorted PBMC input precluded a conclusive naive versus antigen-experienced comparison. Across the age range, TCR beta diversity per million T cells fell in a roughly linear way. Diversity estimated from one million T cells was considered an underestimate.

V was cut by 3 bases and J by 0 bases, with 9 bases left in between. The V gene's germline CDR1 is SGHTA and CDR2 FQGNSA. This CDR3 has 14 amino acids. Primers used in a second PCR of about 6 to 12 cycles were a sample-barcoded 5' primer and a J-beta primer mix. Each CDR3 protein is one row after TCRdb ran MiXCR on the 5' RACE reads. The profile covers about 1.1 million distinct CDR3 sequences, with roughly two fifths appearing a single time and roughly 14% taken by the ten largest. Concerning this clonotype itself: What it binds is unknown.

The sample consisted of blood. The chain is built from TRBV7-2 and TRBJ2-7, with D perhaps matching TRBD1 or TRBD2 (5 bases each). The clonotype comes from a man between 18 and 29 years old in good health. DNA of the CDR3: TGTGCCAGCAGCTTTACGGGACCCTCCTACGAGCAGTACTTC. Amino acids: CASSFTGPSYEQYF. Together with reference TRBV7-2 and TRBJ2-7, the CDR3 gives the full variable domain: GAGVSQSPSNKVTEKGKDVELRCDPISGHTALYWYRQSLGQGLEFLIYFQGNSAPDKSGLPSDRFSAERTGGSVSTLTIQRTQQEDSAVYLCASSFTGPSYEQYFGPGTRLTVT.